The 27 T cell receptor beta chains given below trace back to one sample, sequenced in a study of T cells in localized non-small cell lung cancer. Libraries were prepared by immunoSEQ multiplex PCR; TCRdb keeps only in-frame clonotypes and omits some of them. The table shows 12,000 or so clones, with 83% occurring only once. The sample was peripheral blood, taken before any cancer treatment. The receptors were sampled from a male donor at least 60 years old with stage I lung adenocarcinoma.

The V gene is TRBV6-1, the J gene TRBJ1-2; no firm D call. CDR3 size: 15 residues. Germline V gene lookup returns CDR1 MNHNS and CDR2 SASEGT. The ends were cut back, 10 bases at V and 0 bases at J, with 18 bases in the middle. CDR3 region: CATQRAIESNYGYTF. CDR3 nucleotides: TGTGCCACCCAGAGGGCAATAGAATCTAACTATGGCTACACCTTC.

This chain joins TRBV6-5 and TRBJ2-5; D remains unclear. V lost 6 bases and J lost 0, with 8 bases in between. The CDR3 sequence is 13 residues long. CDR1 MNHEY and CDR2 SVGAGI come from the germline V gene. CDR3 nucleotide sequence: TGTGCCAGCAGACAGCACAACCAAGAGACCCAGTACTTC. It specifies CASRQHNQETQYF.

The chain recombines TRBV7-8 with TRBJ1-1, with D unclear. The CDR3 totals 15 residues. Trimming shortened V by 2 bases and J by 8 bases, and 18 bases separated the two germline ends. The V gene's germline CDR1 is SGHVS and CDR2 FQNEAQ. DNA for the CDR3: TGTGCCAGCAGCTTAAAGGGAGGAGGGTTCGGGGAAGCTTTCTTT. Protein sequence: CASSLKGGGFGEAFF. The variable domain in full, completed from reference TRBV7-8 and TRBJ1-1, reads GAGVSQSPRYKVAKRGQDVALRCDPISGHVSLFWYQQALGQGPEFLTYFQNEAQLDKSGLPSDRFFAERPEGSVSTLKIQRTQQEDSAVYLCASSLKGGGFGEAFFGQGTRLTVV.

V and J are TRBV7-3 and TRBJ1-3; a weak D match, TRBD1 (5 bases). Trimming left V 1 base short and J 4 bases short, with 17 bases between. From germline, CDR1 is SGHTA and CDR2 FQGTGA. The CDR3 is 17 residues long. The CDR3 spells CASSLNPVQGRGNTIYF. Written as DNA, the CDR3 is TGTGCCAGCAGCTTAAACCCGGTCCAGGGACGGGGAAACACCATATATTTT.

The chain uses TRBV2 and TRBJ1-5; weak D call: TRBD1 (6 bases). This CDR3 is 14 amino acids long. V lost 4 bases to trimming and J lost 7 bases, with 14 bases between them. Germline CDR1 SNHLY, CDR2 FYNNEI. CDR3 DNA sequence: TGTGCCAGCAGTGGACAGGCGAAAGGACAGCCCCAGCATTTT. Translated, it gives CASSGQAKGQPQHF. The full variable domain, completed using reference TRBV2 and TRBJ1-5, is EPEVTQTPSHQVTQMGQEVILRCVPISNHLYFYWYRQILGQKVEFLVSFYNNEISEKSEIFDDQFSVERPDGSNFTLKIRSTKLEDSAMYFCASSGQAKGQPQHFGDGTRLSIL.

The V gene is TRBV11-1, the J gene TRBJ2-2; 9 positions agree with TRBD1. The CDR3 runs 18 residues. The V and J ends lost 5 bases and 3 bases, in that order; junction bases with no gene match: 13. Germline CDR1 reads SGHAT; CDR2 reads FQDESV (reference sequence). The CDR3 DNA follows: TGTGCCAGCAGCACATCCCGGGACAGGGCCTTGGACACCGGGGAGCTGTTTTTT. This translates into CASSTSRDRALDTGELFF.

Only one count was recorded for this clone. V usage is TRBV11-2 and J usage is TRBJ2-2; D is unclear. Trimming left V 1 base short and J 1 base short, with 7 bases between. CDR1 and CDR2 from the germline V gene are SGHAT and FQNNGV. The CDR3 runs 15 residues. CDR3 bases: TGTGCCAGCAGCTTAGGCCTAGTGAACACCGGGGAGCTGTTTTTT. This sequence encodes CASSLGLVNTGELFF. Based on the CDR3 plus reference TRBV11-2 and TRBJ2-2, the full variable domain is EAGVAQSPRYKIIEKRQSVAFWCNPISGHATLYWYQQILGQGPKLLIQFQNNGVVDDSQLPKDRFSAERLKGVDSTLKIQPAKLEDSAVYLCASSLGLVNTGELFFGEGSRLTVL.

The rearrangement uses TRBV4-3 and TRBJ1-4, with TRBD1 matching 8 bases. The CDR3 extends over 15 amino acids. Germline CDR1 and CDR2: LGHNA and YSLEER. V gave up 1 base and J gave up 5 bases; unmatched junction bases: 3. The CDR3 region is CASSQVGQVNEKLFF. The CDR3 coding sequence is TGCGCCAGCAGCCAAGTGGGACAGGTGAATGAAAAACTGTTTTTT.

The chain joins TRBV18 to TRBJ1-4; 7 bases agree with TRBD1. V was clipped by 3 bases and J by 5 bases; unmatched bases: 6. The CDR3 extends over 15 amino acids. From germline, CDR1 is KGHSH and CDR2 LQKENI. CDR3 nucleotides: TGTGCCAGCTCACCGCTGACAGGGACAAATGAAAAACTGTTTTTT. Protein sequence: CASSPLTGTNEKLFF. The full variable domain, with the rest looked up from reference TRBV18 and TRBJ1-4, is NAGVMQNPRHLVRRRGQEARLRCSPMKGHSHVYWYRQLPEEGLKFMVYLQKENIIDESGMPKERFSAEFPKEGPSILRIQQVVRGDSAAYFCASSPLTGTNEKLFFGSGTQLSVL.

The chain uses TRBV27 and TRBJ2-3; a possible D gene is TRBD1 (6 bases). Germline V CDR1 and CDR2: MNHEY, SMNVEV (reference sequence). This CDR3 spans 17 amino acids. Deletions cut 5 bases from V and 0 bases from J, with 18 bases between. CDR3 amino acids: CASSADSRVPSTDTQYF. Here the CDR3 DNA reads TGTGCCAGCAGTGCGGACAGCCGTGTTCCTAGCACAGATACGCAGTATTTT.

In DNA form, the CDR3 reads TGTGCCAGCAGTGCGGACAGGGACTTGAATGAGCAGTTCTTC. Amino acids: CASSADRDLNEQFF. This rearrangement joins TRBV2 to TRBJ2-1, with 8 positions matching TRBD1. The CDR3 covers 14 residues. V dropped 4 bases and J dropped 7; count of bases not matched to a gene: 6. Per the germline V gene, CDR1 is SNHLY and CDR2 is FYNNEI. Based on the CDR3 plus reference TRBV2 and TRBJ2-1, the full variable domain is EPEVTQTPSHQVTQMGQEVILRCVPISNHLYFYWYRQILGQKVEFLVSFYNNEISEKSEIFDDQFSVERPDGSNFTLKIRSTKLEDSAMYFCASSADRDLNEQFFGPGTRLTVL.

CDR3 sequence (DNA): TGTGCCAGCGCGGGGGTAGGGGGACCTGGGGCCAACGTCCTGACTTTC. It specifies CASAGVGGPGANVLTF. This sequence joins TRBV19 and TRBJ2-6; D perhaps matches TRBD2 (7 bases). The CDR3 runs to 16 residues. V dropped 9 bases and J dropped 2 bases, with 17 bases sitting between them. Germline loops: CDR1 LNHDA, CDR2 SQIVND (reference sequence).

The chain links TRBV6-1 to TRBJ1-5; D is ambiguous. From germline, CDR1 is MNHNS and CDR2 SASEGT. The CDR3 length is 12 residues. V gave up 2 bases and J gave up 4 bases, with 3 bases separating them. The CDR3 region has the DNA TGTGCCAGCAGTGAACAAAATCAGCCCCAGCATTTT. It specifies CASSEQNQPQHF.

V is TRBV7-3 and J is TRBJ2-2; a weak D match, TRBD1 (6 bases). Trimming shortened V by 5 bases and J by 3 bases, and 13 bases separated the two germline ends. The CDR3 loop spans 15 amino acids. From germline, CDR1 is SGHTA and CDR2 FQGTGA. CDR3 residues: CASSPSTGDTGELFF. DNA of the CDR3: TGTGCCAGCAGCCCCTCGACAGGAGACACCGGGGAGCTGTTTTTT.

The chain combines TRBV6-4 with TRBJ2-1, with D uncertain. Trimming removed 6 bases at V and 4 bases at J, with 10 bases between. The CDR3 length is 13 residues. Per the germline V gene, CDR1 is MRHNA and CDR2 is SNTAGT. This CDR3 reads CASSLTPYNEQFF. The CDR3 DNA reads TGTGCCAGCAGCCTGACTCCGTACAATGAGCAGTTCTTC.

The chain has TRBV18 and TRBJ2-2; no clear D gene. V lost 4 bases to trimming and J lost 7 bases, with 10 bases between them. CDR3 length: 13 residues. Per the germline V gene, CDR1 is KGHSH and CDR2 is LQKENI. The CDR3 DNA sequence: TGTGCCAGCTCACGGAAGGAAGGCGGGGAGCTGTTTTTT. Protein sequence: CASSRKEGGELFF. Filled out from reference TRBV18 and TRBJ2-2, the complete variable domain reads NAGVMQNPRHLVRRRGQEARLRCSPMKGHSHVYWYRQLPEEGLKFMVYLQKENIIDESGMPKERFSAEFPKEGPSILRIQQVVRGDSAAYFCASSRKEGGELFFGEGSRLTVL.

The chain joins TRBV4-1 to TRBJ2-1; 7 bases agree with TRBD2. This CDR3 has 17 residues. Germline CDR1 reads MGHRA; CDR2 reads YSYEKL. V shed 4 bases and J 1 base; nucleotides not matched to a gene: 10. CDR3 bases: TGCGCCAGCAGCCCAAGGGAGGGACGAAGTTCCTACAATGAGCAGTTCTTC. This encodes CASSPREGRSSYNEQFF.

CDR3: CASSIVRLPANEQFF. CDR3 nucleotide sequence: TGTGCCAGTAGTATAGTCCGCTTACCGGCCAATGAGCAGTTCTTC. The V call is TRBV19, the J call TRBJ2-1; no firm D call. CDR1 LNHDA and CDR2 SQIVND come from the germline V gene (reference sequence). V lost 1 base and J 6 bases, leaving 13 bases between the germline ends. CDR3 length: 15 amino acids. Full variable domain (rest looked up from reference TRBV19 and TRBJ2-1): DGGITQSPKYLFRKEGQNVTLSCEQNLNHDAMYWYRQDPGQGLRLIYYSQIVNDFQKGDIAEGYSVSREKKESFPLTVTSAQKNPTAFYLCASSIVRLPANEQFFGPGTRLTVL.

Only one count was recorded for this clone. The chain has TRBV29-1 and TRBJ1-6; no definite D call. The CDR3 extends over 12 amino acids. The ends were cut back, 5 bases at V and 7 bases at J, with 9 bases in the middle. Germline V gene lookup returns CDR1 SQVTM and CDR2 ANQGSEA. The CDR3 DNA reads TGCAGCGTTCGCGAGGGCAATTCACCCCTCCACTTT. Translation: CSVREGNSPLHF.

The CDR3 reads CASSGGGRTHGYTF. CDR3 in DNA: TGCGCCAGCAGTGGGGGGGGGAGGACCCATGGCTACACCTTC. The rearrangement links TRBV10-1 to TRBJ1-2, with D possibly matching TRBD1 (5 bases). Germline V gene data show CDR1 as WNHNN and CDR2 as SYGVQD (reference sequence). CDR3 size: 14 residues. V was pared by 4 bases and J by 6 bases, with 15 bases between.

This clone was seen just once. This sequence joins TRBV2 and TRBJ1-3; D is perhaps TRBD1 (6 bases). Per the germline V gene, CDR1 is SNHLY and CDR2 is FYNNEI. V was clipped by 5 bases and J by 4 bases, with 9 bases between them. This CDR3 comprises 13 residues. CDR3 sequence (DNA): TGTGCCAGCAGTCGGGGGCTGGGAAACACCATATATTTT. It translates to CASSRGLGNTIYF.

The chain joins TRBV5-4 to TRBJ2-2, with D possibly being TRBD1 (6 bases). The CDR3 is 15 amino acids. V shed 5 bases and J shed 7 bases, with 18 bases lying between them. Germline V gives CDR1 SGHNT, CDR2 YYREEE (reference sequence). The CDR3 coding sequence is TGTGCCAGCAGGCCCCGTGATGGGGGCAGCGGGGAGCTGTTTTTT. It encodes CASRPRDGGSGELFF.

As to this clone: An end of the junction differs from the germline gene, which may be a read error. The chain recombines TRBV14 with TRBJ2-2; D might be TRBD2 (6 bases). This CDR3 comprises 15 residues. Germline V gene sequence: CDR1 SGHDN, CDR2 FVKESK. CDR3 amino acids: CASSQVRGGTGELFF. CDR3 DNA: TGTGCCAGCAGTCAAGTCCGGGGAGGCACCGGGGAGCTGTTTTTT. Drawing the rest from reference TRBV14 and TRBJ2-2, the complete variable domain is EAGVTQFPSHSVIEKGQTVTLRCDPISGHDNLYWYRRVMGKEIKFLLHFVKESKQDESGMPNNRFLAERTGGTYSTLKVQPAELEDSGVYFCASSQVRGGTGELFFGEGSRLTVL.

About this clone: The same CDR3 also results from other DNA sequences found in this sample. V gene TRBV6-6 combines with J gene TRBJ1-2, with no clear D. CDR1 is MNHNY and CDR2 is SVGAGI in the germline V gene (reference sequence). This CDR3 region has 13 residues. V was pared by 5 bases and J by 3 bases, with 10 bases between. The CDR3 is CASSPSGDYGYTF. The CDR3 nucleotides read TGTGCCAGCAGTCCCAGCGGGGACTATGGCTACACCTTC.

This clone was picked up one time. This rearrangement joins TRBV6-1 to TRBJ1-2; D unclear. Germline V gives CDR1 MNHNS, CDR2 SASEGT. V gave up 4 bases and J gave up 7 bases, with 16 bases separating them. The CDR3 loop spans 14 amino acids. The CDR3 DNA sequence: TGTGCCAGCAGTGCCCGAGACCCCACCCCTGGCTACACCTTC. As protein: CASSARDPTPGYTF.

The chain has TRBV18 and TRBJ2-5; D gene uncertain. Germline V gene lookup returns CDR1 KGHSH and CDR2 LQKENI. The CDR3 is made up of 13 amino acids. Trimming cost V 0 bases and J 5 bases, with 7 bases left between them. CDR3 in amino acids: CASSPPISETQYF. DNA for the CDR3: TGTGCCAGCTCACCACCCATCAGTGAGACCCAGTACTTC.

A few counts support this clone. V usage is TRBV5-1 and J usage is TRBJ2-6; unclear D gene. There are 16 residues in the CDR3. In germline, CDR1 is SGHRS, CDR2 YFSETQ. V was trimmed by 0 bases and J by 4 bases, leaving 11 bases between them. The CDR3 coding sequence is TGCGCCAGCAGCTTGGTTCCCGGGCGGGGGGCCAACGTCCTGACTTTC. Its translation: CASSLVPGRGANVLTF.